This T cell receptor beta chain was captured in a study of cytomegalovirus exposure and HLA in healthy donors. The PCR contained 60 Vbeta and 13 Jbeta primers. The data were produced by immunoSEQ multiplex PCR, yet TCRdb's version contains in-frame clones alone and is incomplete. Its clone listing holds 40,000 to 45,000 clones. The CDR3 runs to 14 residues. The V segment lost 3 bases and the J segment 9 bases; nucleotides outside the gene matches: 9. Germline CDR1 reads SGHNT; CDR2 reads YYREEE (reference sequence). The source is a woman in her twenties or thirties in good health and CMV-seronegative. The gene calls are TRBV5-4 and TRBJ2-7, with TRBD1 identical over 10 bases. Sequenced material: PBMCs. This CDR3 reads CASSSGQGSGWQYF. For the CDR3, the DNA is TGTGCCAGCAGCTCGGGACAGGGGTCGGGATGGCAGTACTTC. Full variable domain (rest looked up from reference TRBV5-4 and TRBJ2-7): ETGVTQSPTHLIKTRGQQVTLRCSSQSGHNTVSWYQQALGQGPQFIFQYYREEENGRGNFPPRFSGLQFPNYSSELNVNALELDDSALYLCASSSGQGSGWQYFGPGTRLTVT.